This T cell receptor (beta chain) was sequenced in a study of cytotoxic CD8 clonotypes in ibrutinib-treated CLL (dated by TCRdb to 2020 to 2022). Turning to the overall study: In this cohort, around 15 patients were treatment-naive and ten to eleven were relapsed/refractory, while some 17 had unmutated IGHV. Longitudinal samples were available for 26 of the 86 trial participants. Samples at response were collected after a median of approximately twelve months of treatment, with a range of about 6 to 40 months. Responses were partial in roughly 24 patients and complete in 2; after median roughly 69 months follow-up, around 15 stayed in remission and some twelve progressed. Cryopreserved peripheral blood mononuclear cells were obtained prior to treatment, at the time of response, and at either disease progression or sustained remission. Samples averaged about 260,000 productive templates and 90,000 to 95,000 productive rearrangements.

On this clone: The target of this receptor is not known. Nothing much larger sits one base from this clone, and base qualities are not available.

Each clonotype received, on average, about 9.7x coverage in deep resolution sequencing performed on a MiSeq, where the target depth lay between 1 in 1 million and 1 in 200,000 T cells. The immunoSEQ hsTCRB Kit was used to generate the TCR beta libraries. Processing in the source paper ran as follows. The data were analyzed with ImmunoSEQ Analyzer and ImmunoSEQ Data Assistant, and V, D and J gene assignments followed IMGT definitions. Clonality, which ranges from 0 to 1, was calculated as one minus the normalized Shannon entropy of productive rearrangement frequencies. Only overrepresented clonotypes making up at least 0.05% of the repertoire of each patient were included in the public clonotype analysis. Thirteen age-matched healthy donor repertoires from immuneACCESS were used as controls for clonality. Entries here come from immuneACCESS through TCRdb and include only in-frame sequences with V and J called. Some clones fail to appear in such tables; in the studies checked, an unresolved V gene covers under half of the shortfall, and the cause of the remainder is unknown. That table supplies the V and J calls and clone size; D and trimming were determined from the DNA. This sample lists approximately 80,000 clones; around 83% were detected once. The ten largest clones add up to around 5% of the sample.

Approximately 2 micrograms of genomic DNA were extracted from cryopreserved PBMCs for TCR beta library preparation. Longitudinal blood samples from CLL patients on ibrutinib monotherapy underwent high-throughput TCR beta sequencing. Patients were enrolled in a phase 2 open-label single-center ibrutinib monotherapy trial. From a lookup of the germline V gene (reference sequence), CDR1 and CDR2 are SEHNR and FQNEAQ. Taken from cysteine to phenylalanine, the CDR3 has 16 residues. Of all the DNA, just the CDR3 is kept, 48 bases in frame from base 1. V ends up 4 bases short and J 2 bases short, with an unmatched junction base count of 5. Study-wide findings and limitations: Clonality increased at ibrutinib response, stayed stable in sustained remission, and fell back toward baseline at progression. Public clonotypes were rare and either shrank or stayed stable during treatment, and the rise in clonality at ibrutinib response reflected expansion of private clonotypes. Baseline clonality exceeded that of age-matched healthy donors and correlated strongly with circulating CD8+ T-cell counts. Lymph node repertoires were not examined, and the timing of sampling was not matched between patients in sustained remission and those whose disease progressed.

This clonotype was sampled from a human donor with chronic lymphocytic leukemia. The sequence joins TRBV7-9 to TRBJ2-5, and 12 junctional nucleotides match TRBD2. The specimen was PBMCs, collected before ibrutinib treatment. The CDR3 has the sequence CASSSRTSGAQETQYF. The nucleotide sequence is TGTGCCAGCAGCTCTAGGACTAGCGGGGCTCAAGAGACCCAGTACTTC. Reference TRBV7-9 and TRBJ2-5 proteins supply the regions before and after the CDR3; the full variable domain is: DTGVSQNPRHKITKRGQNVTFRCDPISEHNRLYWYRQTLGQGPEFLTYFQNEAQLEKSRLLSDRFSAERPKGSFSTLEIQRTEQGDSAMYLCASSSRTSGAQETQYFGPGTRLLVL.